One T cell receptor (beta chain) is described in this entry. Its antigen is unidentified. The data originate from a study of T cells in narcolepsy. Study background: Patients with NT1 or NT2 and healthy control donors were enrolled. Study observations and caveats: HCRT-specific and TRIB2-specific autoreactive clonotypes appeared among same-patient CSF and blood CD4+ clonotypes. Autoreactive clone sequences were missing from some blood memory CD4+ repertoires. Autoreactive clonotypes reportedly recurred in blood of same and different patients, not controls.

This CDR3 region has 13 residues. Germline assignment: CDR1 KGHSH and CDR2 LQKENI. Trimming stripped 4 bases from V and 4 bases from J, with 10 bases between. Produced via immunoSEQ multiplex PCR; TCRdb's table is partial and in-frame only. Here the sample spans roughly 25,000 clones, 65% to 90% being singletons. The gene calls are TRBV18 and TRBJ1-2; the D gene is possibly TRBD1 (6 bases). Sample: memory (CD45RA-) CD4+ T cells from blood. This clonotype originated in a human donor in good health. Here the CDR3 DNA reads TGTGCCAGCTCACGTGACAGGACCTATGGCTACACCTTC. It is translated as CASSRDRTYGYTF. Full variable domain (rest looked up from reference TRBV18 and TRBJ1-2): NAGVMQNPRHLVRRRGQEARLRCSPMKGHSHVYWYRQLPEEGLKFMVYLQKENIIDESGMPKERFSAEFPKEGPSILRIQQVVRGDSAAYFCASSRDRTYGYTFGSGTRLTVV.